This T cell receptor beta chain stems from a study of blood T cell repertoires in COVID-19. Study as a whole: Samples representing acute and convalescent COVID-19 were sourced from the United States, Italy and Spain. PBMCs, B-cell-depleted T cells, or T cells provided the cDNA or gDNA that made up the material.

Donors were grouped by their self-reported clinical history. Authors' analysis steps: The assay estimated nucleated cells by amplifying reference gene primers. This table comes from immunoSEQ multiplex PCR, and its TCRdb copy is limited to in-frame clones, with some not included. Clone size and the V and J calls come from that table; the DNA yielded D and trimming. Among some 240,000 clones, around 88% were seen once, and the ten largest hold less than 4%. V was pared by 5 bases and J by 6 bases, with 9 bases of the junction left unmatched. The CDR3 length is 15 residues. Germline V gene sequence: CDR1 MNHEY, CDR2 SVGAGI.

The source material was PBMCs or T cells enriched from blood (not recorded which). The TCR was taken from a woman aged 40 to 55 with acute COVID-19. The chain combines TRBV6-5 with TRBJ1-5, with 8 nucleotides matching TRBD1. The CDR3 reads CASSNAPGGLQPQHF. Here the CDR3 DNA reads TGTGCCAGCAGTAACGCTCCAGGGGGCCTTCAGCCCCAGCATTTT.